This T cell receptor (beta chain) was identified in a study of CD8+ T cells in alopecia areata. Study background: Treated patients took oral tofacitinib at 5 to 10 mg twice daily.

Turning to this clone: Its antigen remains unknown.

After removal of 8 bases from V and 0 bases from J, the junction contained 8 bases not matched to a gene. CDR3 size: 16 residues. The germline V gene has CDR1 GTSNPN and CDR2 SVGIG (reference sequence). Sample treatment: oral pan-JAK inhibitor, 5-10 mg twice daily. Reverse transcribed after extraction, RNA yielded cDNA as the sequencing template. Libraries were prepared by immunoSEQ multiplex PCR; TCRdb keeps only in-frame clonotypes and omits some of them. The sample lists more than 200,000 clones; 66% were seen once. Study-wide results and limits: Compared with mice, patients displayed less clear TCR sharing, possibly for HLA-related reasons. Scalp clonality dropped significantly under tofacitinib, as did expanded CD8+ top-100 clones. Whether baseline CD8+ expansion is linked to response remains uncertain, given a single nonresponder.

The source was CD4+ T cells sorted from blood, collected around week 44, from a patient treated with tofacitinib. This receptor was obtained from a human donor with alopecia areata. The chain carries TRBV30 and TRBJ1-6; 9 positions agree with TRBD1. The CDR3 region is CARADRGRSYNSPLHF. Written as DNA, the CDR3 is TGTGCCCGCGCGGACAGGGGACGCTCCTATAATTCACCCCTCCACTTT.